The 17 T cell receptor beta chains below all came from one sample that was sequenced in a study of CD8+CD57+ T cells in acquired aplastic anemia. Template material for TCR beta VDJ and CDR3 profiling consisted of genomic DNA. Via MiXCR, TCRdb re-called the reads, giving one row per CDR3 protein. The table has some 200,000 distinct CDR3 sequences, about a third seen once. The specimen was sorted CD4+, CD8+, or CD8+CD57+ T cells (not recorded which) from PBMCs. These receptors all come from a human donor in good health, serving as a control.

This clonotype was counted many times. The V and J genes are TRBV2 and TRBJ2-6; 9 nucleotides agree with TRBD2. Looked up from germline, CDR1 is SNHLY and CDR2 is FYNNEI. This CDR3 is 17 amino acids long. Unmatched junction bases numbered 4, after V lost 4 bases and J lost 0 bases. DNA of the CDR3: TGTGCCAGCAGTGGAGGACTAGCGCTCTCTGGGGCCAACGTCCTGACTTTC. Translated, it gives CASSGGLALSGANVLTF.

This chain uses TRBV10-2 with TRBJ2-2; D uncertain. CDR1 and CDR2 (germline): WSHSY, SAAADI. CDR3 length: 13 amino acids. Trimming left V 4 bases short and J 0 bases short, with 3 bases between. The CDR3 region has the DNA TGCGCCAGCAGTGTCCCGAACACCGGGGAGCTGTTTTTT. Residues: CASSVPNTGELFF.

This clonotype was seen ten or more times. CDR3 sequence reads: CASSIEGDHNSPLHF. The CDR3 DNA reads as TGTGCCAGTAGTATAGAAGGGGATCATAATTCACCCCTCCACTTT. This sequence joins TRBV19 and TRBJ1-6, with D tentatively TRBD1 (5 bases). The CDR3 spans 15 residues. Germline loops: CDR1 LNHDA, CDR2 SQIVND (reference sequence). Trimming cost V 0 bases and J 5 bases, with 8 bases left between them.

This clonotype has at least ten counts. The gene calls are TRBV12-3 or TRBV12-4 and TRBJ2-5; D is ambiguous. V was pared by 2 bases and J by 4 bases, with 5 bases between. This CDR3 is 12 amino acids long. CDR3 sequence (DNA): TGTGCCAGCAGTTTACATGGAGAGACCCAGTACTTC. Translated, it gives CASSLHGETQYF.

This clonotype has ten or more counts. This rearrangement joins TRBV2 to TRBJ2-2; TRBD2 matches 8 bases. CDR3 length: 15 amino acids. V was clipped by 4 bases and J by 2 bases; unmatched bases: 3. Germline CDR1 is SNHLY and CDR2 is FYNNEI. CDR3 nucleotide sequence: TGTGCCAGCAGTGGCGGGGGGACTAACACCGGGGAGCTGTTTTTT. This encodes CASSGGGTNTGELFF.

This clonotype was detected ten times or more. The V call is TRBV12-3 or TRBV12-4, the J call TRBJ1-1; D gene unclear. V shed 2 bases and J shed 0 bases, with 7 bases lying between them. This CDR3 comprises 14 residues. The DNA of the CDR3 is TGTGCCAGCAGTTTAACCCGGATGAACACTGAAGCTTTCTTT. This translates into CASSLTRMNTEAFF.

The table lists this clonotype with many counts. V gene TRBV20-1 combines with J gene TRBJ1-1; TRBD1 aligns across 7 bases. Germline assignment: CDR1 DFQATT and CDR2 SNEGSKA (reference sequence). Trimming at V came to 8 bases and at J to 1 base, leaving 7 bases not matched to a gene. The CDR3 has 13 residues. CDR3 in amino acids: CSTTDRANTEAFF. Written as DNA, the CDR3 is TGCAGTACAACCGACAGGGCGAACACTGAAGCTTTCTTT.

This clonotype occurred a few times. The rearrangement links TRBV24-1 to TRBJ2-3; D not resolved. The CDR3 is 14 residues long. With 0 bases removed from V and 2 bases from J, the gap between germline ends came to 5 bases. In germline, CDR1 is KGHDR, CDR2 SFDVKD. The CDR3 DNA is TGTGCCACCAGTGATTTGCAGGACACAGATACGCAGTATTTT. Translation: CATSDLQDTDTQYF.

The rearrangement links TRBV24-1 to TRBJ2-5, with D perhaps TRBD1 or TRBD2 (5 bases each). The ends were cut back, 8 bases at V and 2 bases at J, with 20 bases in the middle. CDR3 length: 16 amino acids. CDR1 is KGHDR and CDR2 is SFDVKD in the germline V gene. CDR3 DNA: TGTGCCACCACCTTGGGACGGAGTGGGCGGCAAGAGACCCAGTACTTC. Its protein is CATTLGRSGRQETQYF.

V is TRBV10-3 and J is TRBJ2-3; D ambiguous. Trimming stripped 8 bases from V and 2 bases from J, with 8 bases between. The V gene's germline CDR1 is ENHRY and CDR2 SYGVKD. The length of the CDR3 is 12 residues. The CDR3 spells CAIRTFTDTQYF. CDR3 coding DNA: TGTGCCATCCGGACCTTCACAGATACGCAGTATTTT.

At least ten counts were recorded for this clonotype. The genes are TRBV20-1 and TRBJ2-3; 12 bases agree with TRBD2. Germline lookup yields CDR1 DFQATT and CDR2 SNEGSKA (reference sequence). The CDR3 runs to 15 residues. Trimming at V came to 3 bases and at J to 0 bases, leaving 1 base not matched to a gene. CDR3 in DNA: TGCAGTGCTAGGACTAGCGGGGGAAGCACAGATACGCAGTATTTT. Protein sequence: CSARTSGGSTDTQYF.

As concerns this clonotype: Its ends do not fully match the called genes, so a read error is possible. The rearrangement links TRBV10-3 to TRBJ2-3, with D possibly TRBD1 on 6 matching bases. This CDR3 has 12 residues. CDR1 and CDR2 (germline): ENHRY, SYGVKD. CDR3 sequence (DNA): TGTGCCATCAGTGATGCGACAGGTACGCAGTATTTT. Its protein product is CAISDATGTQYF.

This chain joins TRBV5-1 and TRBJ2-1, with D perhaps TRBD1 (5 bases). Between the trimmed V and J ends, which lost 6 bases and 0 bases, there was a span of 19 bases. Germline V gives CDR1 SGHRS, CDR2 YFSETQ. CDR3 length: 17 amino acids. The CDR3 sequence is CASTGMAGQSSYNEQFF. DNA of the CDR3: TGCGCCAGCACTGGAATGGCAGGGCAGAGCTCCTACAATGAGCAGTTCTTC.

This clonotype occurred many times. The rearrangement joins TRBV9 to TRBJ2-1, with D hard to call. The CDR3 runs to 16 residues. Looked up from germline, CDR1 is SGDLS and CDR2 is YYNGEE. V was shortened by 3 bases and J by 1 base, with 14 bases between the two germline ends. CDR3 residues: CASSAKEFWSYNEQFF. CDR3 in DNA: TGTGCCAGCAGCGCGAAGGAGTTCTGGTCCTACAATGAGCAGTTCTTC.

In its sample, this clonotype was seen many times. This rearrangement joins TRBV24-1 to TRBJ2-1; 10 nucleotides line up with TRBD2. J was trimmed by 3 bases and V by 3 bases; bases with no gene match: 10. Germline lookup yields CDR1 KGHDR and CDR2 SFDVKD. The CDR3 totals 18 residues. CDR3 DNA: TGTGCCACCAGTGATCCAGCGGGAGGGGCGACCGGCTACAATGAGCAGTTCTTC. Translated: CATSDPAGGATGYNEQFF.

The V and J genes are TRBV2 and TRBJ2-5, with D perhaps assigned TRBD1 or TRBD2 (6 bases each). Germline lookup yields CDR1 SNHLY and CDR2 FYNNEI. The V end lost 6 bases, the J end lost 4 bases, and 18 bases lay between the germline ends. The CDR3 consists of 15 residues. The CDR3, as DNA: TGTGCCAGCAGACAACGAGGGGGGCAAGGAGAGACCCAGTACTTC. The encoded protein is CASRQRGGQGETQYF.

In this sample, this clonotype turned up a few times. J is TRBJ1-6 and V is TRBV10-3, with 7 bases identical to TRBD1. J lost 8 bases, V lost 3 bases, and 7 bases had no gene match. The CDR3 is 15 residues long. Germline assignment: CDR1 ENHRY and CDR2 SYGVKD. The CDR3 loop is CAISEFQGGDSPLHF. The CDR3 DNA reads TGTGCCATCAGTGAATTTCAGGGGGGCGATTCACCCCTCCACTTT.